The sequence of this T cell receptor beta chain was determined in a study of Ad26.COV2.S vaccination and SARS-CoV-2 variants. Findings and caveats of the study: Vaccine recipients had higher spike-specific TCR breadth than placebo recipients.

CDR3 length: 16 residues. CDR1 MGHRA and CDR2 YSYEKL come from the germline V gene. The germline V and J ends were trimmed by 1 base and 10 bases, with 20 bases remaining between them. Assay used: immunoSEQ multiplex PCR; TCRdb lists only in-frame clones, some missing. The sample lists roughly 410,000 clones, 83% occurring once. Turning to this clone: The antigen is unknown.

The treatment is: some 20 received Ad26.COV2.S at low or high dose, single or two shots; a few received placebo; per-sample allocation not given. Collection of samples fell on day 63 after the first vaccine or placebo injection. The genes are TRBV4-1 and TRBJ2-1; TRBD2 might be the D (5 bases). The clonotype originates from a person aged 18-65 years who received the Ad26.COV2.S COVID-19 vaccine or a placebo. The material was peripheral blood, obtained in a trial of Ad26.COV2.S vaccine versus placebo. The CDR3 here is CASSQAPGTRAHEQFF. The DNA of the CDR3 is TGCGCCAGCAGCCAAGCGCCGGGAACCCGAGCCCACGAGCAGTTCTTC.